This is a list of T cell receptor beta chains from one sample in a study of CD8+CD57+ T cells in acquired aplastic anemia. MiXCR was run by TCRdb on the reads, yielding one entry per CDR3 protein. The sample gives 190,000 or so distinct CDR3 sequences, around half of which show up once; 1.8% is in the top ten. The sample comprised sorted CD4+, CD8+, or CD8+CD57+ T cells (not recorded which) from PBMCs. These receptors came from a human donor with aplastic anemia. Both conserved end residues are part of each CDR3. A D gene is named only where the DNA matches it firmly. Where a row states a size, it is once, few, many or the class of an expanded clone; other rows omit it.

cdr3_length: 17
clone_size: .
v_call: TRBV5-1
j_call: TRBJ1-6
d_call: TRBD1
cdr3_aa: CASSSQGEGPYNSPLHF
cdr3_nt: TGCGCCAGCAGCTCACAGGGGGAAGGTCCCTATAATTCACCCCTCCACTTT

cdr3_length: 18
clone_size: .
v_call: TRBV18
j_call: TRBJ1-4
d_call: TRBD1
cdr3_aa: CASSPTWITGGSNEKLFF
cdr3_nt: TGTGCCAGCTCACCTACTTGGATTACAGGGGGCTCTAATGAAAAACTGTTTTTT

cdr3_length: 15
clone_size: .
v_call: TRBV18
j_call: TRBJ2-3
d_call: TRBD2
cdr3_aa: CASSRTSGRADTQYF
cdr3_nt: TGTGCCAGCTCACGGACTAGCGGGAGGGCAGATACGCAGTATTTT

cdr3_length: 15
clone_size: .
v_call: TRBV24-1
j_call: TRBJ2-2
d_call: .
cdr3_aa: CATTDYWGNTGELFF
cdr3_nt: TGTGCCACCACGGATTATTGGGGAAACACCGGGGAGCTGTTTTTT

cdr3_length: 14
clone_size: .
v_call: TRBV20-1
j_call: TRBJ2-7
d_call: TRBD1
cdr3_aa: CSAQDRGRSYEQYF
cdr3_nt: TGCAGTGCTCAGGACAGGGGGCGATCCTACGAGCAGTACTTC

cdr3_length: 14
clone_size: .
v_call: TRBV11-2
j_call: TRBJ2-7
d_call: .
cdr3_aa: CASSLRRRAGEQYF
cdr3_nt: TGTGCCAGCAGCTTAAGGCGGCGCGCAGGAGAGCAGTACTTC

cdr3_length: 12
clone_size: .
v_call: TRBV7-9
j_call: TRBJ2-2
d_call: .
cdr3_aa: CASSSAQGELFF
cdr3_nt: TGTGCCAGCAGCTCGGCGCAGGGGGAGCTGTTTTTT

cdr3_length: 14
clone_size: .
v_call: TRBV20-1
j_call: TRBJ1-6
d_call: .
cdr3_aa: CSVMFRQGTSPLHF
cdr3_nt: TGCAGTGTCATGTTCCGGCAGGGGACTTCACCCCTCCACTTT

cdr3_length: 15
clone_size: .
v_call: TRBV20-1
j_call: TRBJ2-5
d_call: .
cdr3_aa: CSARDLASPKETQYF
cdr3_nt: TGCAGTGCTAGAGATCTCGCCAGCCCAAAAGAGACCCAGTACTTC

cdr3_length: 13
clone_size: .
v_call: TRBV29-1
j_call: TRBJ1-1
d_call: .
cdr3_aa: CSAWRGSSTEAFF
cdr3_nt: TGCAGCGCCTGGAGGGGATCGAGCACTGAAGCTTTCTTT

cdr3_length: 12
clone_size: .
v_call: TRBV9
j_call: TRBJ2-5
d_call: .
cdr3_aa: CASRGTDQTQYF
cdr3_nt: TGTGCCAGCAGGGGGACCGATCAGACCCAGTACTTC

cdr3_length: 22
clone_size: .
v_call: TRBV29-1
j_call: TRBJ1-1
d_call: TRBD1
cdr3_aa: CSVEDDLRQGVGVSRPSGEAFF
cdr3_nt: TGCAGCGTTGAAGACGACTTGAGACAGGGAGTCGGGGTTAGTCGTCCGTCGGGTGAAGCTTTCTTT

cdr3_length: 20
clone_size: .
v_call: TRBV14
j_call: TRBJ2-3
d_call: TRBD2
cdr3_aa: CASSQGLAGISNPSTDTQYF
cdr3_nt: TGTGCCAGCAGCCAGGGACTAGCGGGCATCTCCAATCCTAGCACAGATACGCAGTATTTT

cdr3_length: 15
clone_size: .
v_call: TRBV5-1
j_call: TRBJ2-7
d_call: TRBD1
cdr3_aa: CASSIRGQGAHEQYF
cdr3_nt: TGCGCCAGCAGCATTCGCGGACAGGGGGCACACGAGCAGTACTTC

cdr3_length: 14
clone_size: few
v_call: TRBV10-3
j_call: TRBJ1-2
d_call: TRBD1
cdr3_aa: CATEWDRGGYGYTF
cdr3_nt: TGTGCCACTGAGTGGGACAGGGGCGGCTATGGCTACACCTTC

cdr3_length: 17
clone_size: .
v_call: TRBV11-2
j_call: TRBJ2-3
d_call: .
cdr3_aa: CASSPRRAGPSTDTQYF
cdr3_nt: TGTGCCAGCAGCCCCCGACGGGCGGGACCGAGCACAGATACGCAGTATTTT

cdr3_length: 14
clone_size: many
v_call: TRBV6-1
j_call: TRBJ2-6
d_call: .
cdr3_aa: CASRAPVGANVLTF
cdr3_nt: TGTGCCAGCAGAGCCCCCGTCGGGGCCAACGTCCTGACTTTC

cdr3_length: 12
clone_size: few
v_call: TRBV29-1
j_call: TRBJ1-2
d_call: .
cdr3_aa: CSDSSGMSGYTF
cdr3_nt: TGCAGCGACTCGTCCGGAATGAGTGGCTACACCTTC

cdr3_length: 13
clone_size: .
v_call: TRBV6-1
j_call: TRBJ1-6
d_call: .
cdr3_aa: CASRGGANSPLHF
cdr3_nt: TGTGCCAGCCGGGGGGGGGCGAATTCACCCCTCCACTTT

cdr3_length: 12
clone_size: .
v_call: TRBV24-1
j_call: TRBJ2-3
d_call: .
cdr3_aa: CATSDYADTQYF
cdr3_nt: TGTGCCACCAGTGACTATGCGGATACGCAGTATTTT

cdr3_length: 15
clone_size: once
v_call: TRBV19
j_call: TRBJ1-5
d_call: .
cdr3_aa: CASSIRDLSNQPQHF
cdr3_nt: TGTGCCAGTAGCATCCGGGACCTTAGCAATCAGCCCCAGCATTTT

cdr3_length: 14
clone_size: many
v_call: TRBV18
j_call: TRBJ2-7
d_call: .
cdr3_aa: CASSPRDNSYEQYF
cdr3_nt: TGTGCCAGCTCACCCCGGGACAACTCCTACGAGCAGTACTTC

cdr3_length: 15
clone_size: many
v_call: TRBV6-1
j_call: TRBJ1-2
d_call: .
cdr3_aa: CASRTGPGGGYGYTF
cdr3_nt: TGTGCCAGCAGGACAGGCCCGGGGGGTGGCTATGGCTACACCTTC

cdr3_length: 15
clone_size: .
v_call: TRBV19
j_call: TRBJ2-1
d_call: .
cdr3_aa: CASSIPRGVYNEQFF
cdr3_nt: TGTGCCAGTAGTATCCCCCGGGGAGTCTACAATGAGCAGTTCTTC

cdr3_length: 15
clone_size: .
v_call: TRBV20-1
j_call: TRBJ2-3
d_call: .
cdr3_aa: CSAKTGSSNTDTQYF
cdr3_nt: TGCAGTGCAAAGACCGGGTCCAGCAACACAGATACGCAGTATTTT

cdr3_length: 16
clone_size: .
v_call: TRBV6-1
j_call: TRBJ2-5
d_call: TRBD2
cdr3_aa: CASSEATSGIQETQYF
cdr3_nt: TGTGCCAGCAGTGAGGCGACTAGCGGGATCCAAGAGACCCAGTACTTC

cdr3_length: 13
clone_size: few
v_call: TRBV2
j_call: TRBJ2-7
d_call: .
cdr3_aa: CASSARQLYEQYF
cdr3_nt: TGTGCCAGCAGTGCCCGGCAACTCTACGAGCAGTACTTC

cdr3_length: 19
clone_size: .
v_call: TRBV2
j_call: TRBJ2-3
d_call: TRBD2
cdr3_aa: CASSEAGREGYTRSRTQYF
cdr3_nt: TGTGCCAGCAGTGAAGCGGGGCGGGAGGGATATACTCGCTCAAGAACGCAGTATTTT

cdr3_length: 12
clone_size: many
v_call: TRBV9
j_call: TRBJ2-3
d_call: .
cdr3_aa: CASSPNTDTQYF
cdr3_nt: TGTGCCAGCAGCCCCAACACAGATACGCAGTATTTT

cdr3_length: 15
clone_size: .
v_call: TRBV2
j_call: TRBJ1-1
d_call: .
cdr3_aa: CASSEWIGVRSEAFF
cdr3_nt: TGTGCCAGCAGTGAATGGATAGGGGTGAGAAGTGAAGCTTTCTTT

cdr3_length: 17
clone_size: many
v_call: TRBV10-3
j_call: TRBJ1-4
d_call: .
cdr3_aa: CAISETRNYATNEKLFF
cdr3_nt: TGTGCCATCAGTGAGACAAGAAACTATGCAACTAATGAAAAACTGTTTTTT

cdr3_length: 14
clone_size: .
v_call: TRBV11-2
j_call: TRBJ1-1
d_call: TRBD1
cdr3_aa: CASSTRGQNTEAFF
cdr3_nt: TGTGCCAGCAGCACGAGGGGGCAGAACACTGAAGCTTTCTTT

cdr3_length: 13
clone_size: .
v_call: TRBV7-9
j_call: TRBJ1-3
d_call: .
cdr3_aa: CASSLMTGNTIYF
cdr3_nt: TGTGCCAGCAGCTTGATGACAGGAAACACCATATATTTT

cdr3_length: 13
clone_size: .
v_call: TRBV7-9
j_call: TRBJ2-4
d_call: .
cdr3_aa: CASSPRAKNIQYF
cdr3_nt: TGTGCCAGCAGCCCCCGGGCCAAAAACATTCAGTACTTC

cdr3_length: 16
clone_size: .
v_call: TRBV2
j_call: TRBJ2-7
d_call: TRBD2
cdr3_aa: CASSKTGTSFDYEQYF
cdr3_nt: TGTGCCAGCAGCAAAACCGGGACTAGCTTCGACTACGAGCAGTACTTC

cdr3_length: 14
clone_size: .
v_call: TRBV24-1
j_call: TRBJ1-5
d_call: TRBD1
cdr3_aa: CATSDPTGDQPQHF
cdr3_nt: TGTGCCACCAGTGACCCTACAGGGGATCAGCCCCAGCATTTT

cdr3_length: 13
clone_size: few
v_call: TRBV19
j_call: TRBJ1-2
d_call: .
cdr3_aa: CASSTGLDYGYTF
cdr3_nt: TGTGCCAGTAGTACGGGGTTAGACTATGGCTACACCTTC

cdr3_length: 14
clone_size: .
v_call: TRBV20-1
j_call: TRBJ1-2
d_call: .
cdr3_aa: CSARGNRGGYGYTF
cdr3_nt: TGCAGTGCTAGAGGGAACAGAGGGGGTTATGGCTACACCTTC

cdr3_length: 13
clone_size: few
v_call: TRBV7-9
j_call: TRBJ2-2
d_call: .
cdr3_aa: CASSLVRSGELFF
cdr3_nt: TGTGCCAGCAGCTTAGTCCGTTCCGGGGAGCTGTTTTTT

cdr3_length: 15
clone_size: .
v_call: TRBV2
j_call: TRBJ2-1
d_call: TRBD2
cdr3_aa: CASRRSGGSYNEQFF
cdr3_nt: TGTGCCAGCAGACGTAGCGGGGGTTCCTACAATGAGCAGTTCTTC

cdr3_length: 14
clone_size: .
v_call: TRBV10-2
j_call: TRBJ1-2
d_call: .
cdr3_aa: CASAQGIHNYGYTF
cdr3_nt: TGCGCCAGCGCTCAGGGGATCCATAACTATGGCTACACCTTC